This TCR beta chain originates from a study of T-cell memory formation after mild COVID-19. Overall study context: TCR clustering was largely donor specific.

TCRdb recomputed calls from the 5' RACE reads with MiXCR, one row per CDR3 protein. The sample has about 400,000 distinct CDR3 sequences; 20% to 30% are singletons. Whole-study findings and limits: Cross-reactive memory appears to have joined, as suggested by some responding clones showing up in pre-infection memory. Most CD4+ clones that shrank were in CM and EM, while CD8+ ones turned up in EMRA. Day 15 to 85 contractors were CD4/CD8 balanced; later expanders leaned CD4+.

J was trimmed by 14 bases and V by 4 bases; bases with no gene match: 9. The germline V gene encodes CDR1 KGHDR and CDR2 SFDVKD. The CDR3 is 13 amino acids. In regard to this clonotype: The antigen remains undetermined.

The clonotype originates from an adult woman who had mild COVID-19 (a few samples of this study predate the infection). Cell type and time point are not known. The sample taken for sequencing was PBMCs or a T cell subset sorted from them (not recorded which). The chain links TRBV24-1 to TRBJ2-3, with 9 bases identical to TRBD2. The DNA for the CDR3 is TGTGCCACCAGTGACCCATCCGGACTAGCGATGTATTTT. This sequence encodes CATSDPSGLAMYF.